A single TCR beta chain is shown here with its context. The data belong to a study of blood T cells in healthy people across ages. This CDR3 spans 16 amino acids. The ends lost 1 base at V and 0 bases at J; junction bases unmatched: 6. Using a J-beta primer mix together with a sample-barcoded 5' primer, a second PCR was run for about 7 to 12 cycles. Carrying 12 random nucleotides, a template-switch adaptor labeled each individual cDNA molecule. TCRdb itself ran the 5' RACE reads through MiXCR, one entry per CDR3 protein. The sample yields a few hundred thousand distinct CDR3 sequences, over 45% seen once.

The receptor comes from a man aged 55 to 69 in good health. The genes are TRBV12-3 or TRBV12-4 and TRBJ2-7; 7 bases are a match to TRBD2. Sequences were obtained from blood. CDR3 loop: CASSLGGRAPSYEQYF. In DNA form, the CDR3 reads TGTGCCAGCAGTTTAGGTGGGAGGGCTCCCTCCTACGAGCAGTACTTC.